This entry lists 19 T cell receptor beta chains sequenced from one sample in a study of a mutant IDH1 vaccine in newly diagnosed glioma (dated by TCRdb to about 2021). Their target antigens are unknown. Library prep was done by the immunoSEQ multiplex PCR assay. TCRdb stores this immuneACCESS table with in-frame sequences only. Part of the clones is absent; in the studies checked, under half of the shortfall reflects unresolved V genes, and no reason is known for the rest. The sample profile shows around 42,000 clones; 75% to 90% of them were found once. The biggest ten clones account for around 1.7% of the sample. This specimen's time point label, interpreted: week 5, during vaccination. Each vaccine dose, consisting of 300 ug of a 20-mer mutant IDH1 peptide in Montanide, was administered subcutaneously with topical imiquimod. The sample in question was PBMCs, obtained from a glioma patient whose treatment included an IDH1 peptide vaccine. These receptors all come from a man in his forties or fifties with glioma.

This chain links TRBV6-5 with TRBJ1-5; D remains unclear. From germline, CDR1 is MNHEY and CDR2 SVGAGI. The CDR3 is made up of 9 amino acids. The CDR3 DNA is TGTGAAGGCAATCAGCCCCAGCATTTT. The encoded protein is CEGNQPQHF.

This rearrangement joins TRBV15 to TRBJ2-7; tentative D call: TRBD2 (5 bases). The CDR3 has 15 amino acids. The V gene's germline CDR1 is LNHNV and CDR2 YYDKDF (reference sequence). Trimming took off 0 bases at V and 7 bases at J, with 16 bases between the two ends. CDR3 nucleotides: TGTGCCACCAGCAGAGAGTTTCACCCTGGCGGGGAGCAGTACTTC. It encodes CATSREFHPGGEQYF.

The rearrangement joins TRBV5-1 to TRBJ2-3; 15 bases line up with TRBD2. CDR1 SGHRS and CDR2 YFSETQ come from the germline V gene. The CDR3 has 19 amino acids. Germline trimming cut 7 bases from V and 6 bases from J; bases unmatched to any gene: 18. CDR3 residues: CASYLVSPGLAGGSDTQYF. In nucleotides, the CDR3 is TGCGCCAGCTATTTGGTTTCCCCGGGACTAGCGGGAGGCTCGGATACGCAGTATTTT.

The chain is built from TRBV7-9 and TRBJ2-2; D ambiguous. The V end was cut by 7 bases, the J end by 2 bases, with 11 bases between. The CDR3 sequence is 14 residues long. Germline CDR1 is SEHNR and CDR2 is FQNEAQ (reference sequence). CDR3 amino acids: CASTKSTNTGELFF. The CDR3 DNA is TGTGCCAGCACCAAATCCACCAACACCGGGGAGCTGTTTTTT.

V gene TRBV7-9 combines with J gene TRBJ2-1; 8 bases fit TRBD2. With V trimmed by 4 bases and J by 5 bases, 7 bases remained unmatched. The CDR3 runs to 15 residues. CDR1 and CDR2 (germline): SEHNR, FQNEAQ (reference sequence). CDR3 bases: TGTGCCAGCAGCTCTCACGGGACTAGTAACAATGAGCAGTTCTTC. It specifies CASSSHGTSNNEQFF.

The CDR3 DNA sequence: TGCGCCAGCAGCCCGGACACAGATACGCAGTATTTT. This encodes CASSPDTDTQYF. V is TRBV5-1 and J is TRBJ2-3; D unclear. The CDR3 length is 12 residues. The V end was cut by 4 bases, the J end by 2 bases, with 5 bases between. The V gene's germline CDR1 is SGHRS and CDR2 YFSETQ.

The rearrangement links TRBV5-1 to TRBJ1-1; 8 nucleotides match TRBD1. Germline V gives CDR1 SGHRS, CDR2 YFSETQ. After removal of 2 bases from V and 4 bases from J, the junction contained 7 bases not matched to a gene. The CDR3 has 15 amino acids. Written as DNA, the CDR3 is TGCGCCAGCAGCTTACAGGGGGTAGGCGGCACTGAAGCTTTCTTT. It is translated as CASSLQGVGGTEAFF.

CDR3 in amino acids: CSVATGMNTEAFF. DNA of the CDR3: TGCAGCGTTGCGACAGGGATGAACACTGAAGCTTTCTTT. The chain combines TRBV29-1 with TRBJ1-1, with 7 positions matching TRBD1. Germline loops: CDR1 SQVTM, CDR2 ANQGSEA. J lost 0 bases, V lost 4 bases, and 2 bases had no gene match. The CDR3 sequence is 13 residues long.

The V and J genes are TRBV4-2 and TRBJ2-3; TRBD2 matches at 9 bases. V trimming: 10 bases; J trimming: 5 bases; junction bases outside the gene matches: 13. Germline V gene data show CDR1 as LGHNA and CDR2 as YNFKEQ. This CDR3 is built from 15 residues. The CDR3 loop reads CATADGREGGDTQYF. The CDR3 DNA reads TGTGCCACCGCGGATGGGCGGGAGGGGGGAGATACGCAGTATTTT.

J is TRBJ1-2 and V is TRBV6-1; 7 positions agree with TRBD1. In germline, CDR1 is MNHNS, CDR2 SASEGT. J was trimmed by 6 bases and V by 4 bases; bases with no gene match: 14. The CDR3 extends over 16 amino acids. The CDR3 loop reads CASSGEGGRAWDGYTF. The CDR3 coding sequence is TGTGCCAGCAGTGGGGAAGGGGGCCGGGCTTGGGATGGCTACACCTTC.

V gene TRBV13 combines with J gene TRBJ1-4, with 8 bases lining up with TRBD1. V was clipped by 3 bases and J by 4 bases; unmatched bases: 1. This CDR3 spans 14 amino acids. Germline CDR1 PRHDT, CDR2 FYEKMQ (reference sequence). This CDR3 is CASSLGQVNEKLFF. The CDR3 DNA reads TGTGCCAGCAGCTTGGGACAGGTTAATGAAAAACTGTTTTTT.

The gene calls are TRBV19 and TRBJ1-1; 7 bases agree with TRBD1. V dropped 4 bases and J dropped 7; count of bases not matched to a gene: 3. Germline loops: CDR1 LNHDA, CDR2 SQIVND (reference sequence). The CDR3 loop spans 12 amino acids. DNA of the CDR3: TGTGCCAGTAGTAACAGGGGCGGTGAAGCTTTCTTT. This sequence encodes CASSNRGGEAFF. The whole variable domain, remainder taken from reference TRBV19 and TRBJ1-1, is DGGITQSPKYLFRKEGQNVTLSCEQNLNHDAMYWYRQDPGQGLRLIYYSQIVNDFQKGDIAEGYSVSREKKESFPLTVTSAQKNPTAFYLCASSNRGGEAFFGQGTRLTVV.

The chain employs TRBV19 and TRBJ2-7; TRBD1 agrees at 7 bases. Germline CDR1 and CDR2: LNHDA and SQIVND (reference sequence). Trimming took 5 bases from V and 5 from J; bases not matched to a gene: 6. This CDR3 region has 13 residues. The CDR3 region is CASSRGQNHEQYF. In nucleotides, the CDR3 is TGTGCCAGTAGTCGGGGACAGAACCACGAGCAGTACTTC.

CDR3 coding DNA: TGCGCCAGCACCACGGGAATCGGGGGAAGCACAGATACGCAGTATTTT. Translated: CASTTGIGGSTDTQYF. The rearrangement links TRBV5-1 to TRBJ2-3; possibly TRBD2 for D (6 bases). CDR1 and CDR2 (germline): SGHRS, YFSETQ. The CDR3 is 16 amino acids. V dropped 6 bases and J dropped 0 bases, with 17 bases sitting between them.

The chain links TRBV5-6 to TRBJ1-5; D unresolved. Germline values: CDR1 SGHDT, CDR2 YYEEEE. CDR3 length: 14 amino acids. V was cut by 1 base and J by 2 bases, with 7 bases left in between. In nucleotides, the CDR3 is TGTGCCAGCAGCTTGTTAGGGCGCAATCAGCCCCAGCATTTT. Its translation: CASSLLGRNQPQHF.

The chain employs TRBV27 and TRBJ2-7; D remains unclear. The V and J ends lost 7 bases and 6 bases respectively, with 25 bases between them. The CDR3 length is 16 residues. From germline, CDR1 is MNHEY and CDR2 SMNVEV (reference sequence). CDR3 loop: CASTSRGLSRPLEQYF. The CDR3 DNA reads TGTGCCAGCACCTCGCGCGGCCTCTCGCGGCCCCTCGAGCAGTACTTC.

The chain joins TRBV7-2 to TRBJ2-7, with D perhaps given as TRBD1 or TRBD2 (5 bases each). Trimming shortened V by 5 bases and J by 6 bases, and 17 bases separated the two germline ends. There are 14 residues in the CDR3. Germline assignment: CDR1 SGHTA and CDR2 FQGNSA. This CDR3 reads CASSLRYRDPEQYF. CDR3 bases: TGTGCCAGCAGCCTTAGGTATCGGGACCCCGAGCAGTACTTC.

This chain joins TRBV10-3 and TRBJ2-7, with 11 bases fitting TRBD2. V was pared by 3 bases and J by 3 bases, with 7 bases of the junction left unmatched. The CDR3 length is 16 residues. Germline CDR1 and CDR2: ENHRY and SYGVKD. CDR3 coding DNA: TGTGCCATCAGTGACCCAGGGACTAGCGGAGACTACGAGCAGTACTTC. Translated, it gives CAISDPGTSGDYEQYF.

The chain uses TRBV7-8 and TRBJ2-5; D unresolved. CDR1 and CDR2 (germline): SGHVS, FQNEAQ. With 0 bases removed from V and 5 bases from J, the gap between germline ends came to 16 bases. The CDR3 runs to 16 residues. CDR3 in DNA: TGTGCCAGCAGCTTAGCCGGGTTAGGGTTAATGGAGACCCAGTACTTC. This translates into CASSLAGLGLMETQYF.